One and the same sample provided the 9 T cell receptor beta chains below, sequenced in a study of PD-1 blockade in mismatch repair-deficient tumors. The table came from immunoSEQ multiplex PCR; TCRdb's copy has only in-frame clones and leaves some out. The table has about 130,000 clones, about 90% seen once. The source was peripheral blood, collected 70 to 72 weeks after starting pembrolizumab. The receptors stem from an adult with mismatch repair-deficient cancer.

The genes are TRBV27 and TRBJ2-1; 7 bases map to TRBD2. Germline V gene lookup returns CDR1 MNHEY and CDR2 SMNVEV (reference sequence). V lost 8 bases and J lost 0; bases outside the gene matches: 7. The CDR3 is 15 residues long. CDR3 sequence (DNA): TGTGCCAGCTCCGTCCTAGCGGACTCCTACAATGAGCAGTTCTTC. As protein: CASSVLADSYNEQFF.

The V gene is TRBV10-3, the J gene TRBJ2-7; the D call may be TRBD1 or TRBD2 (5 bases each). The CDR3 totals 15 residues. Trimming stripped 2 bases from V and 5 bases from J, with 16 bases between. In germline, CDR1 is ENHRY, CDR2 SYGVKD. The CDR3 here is CAISESGGRGHEQYF. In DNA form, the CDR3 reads TGTGCCATCAGTGAGAGTGGGGGACGGGGCCACGAGCAGTACTTC.

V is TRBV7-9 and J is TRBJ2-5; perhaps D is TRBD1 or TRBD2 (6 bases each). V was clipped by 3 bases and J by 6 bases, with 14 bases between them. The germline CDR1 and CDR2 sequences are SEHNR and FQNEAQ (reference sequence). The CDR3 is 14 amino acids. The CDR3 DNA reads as TGTGCCAGCAGCTTCCCCAAAGGGGGGAAGACCCAGTACTTC. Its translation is CASSFPKGGKTQYF.

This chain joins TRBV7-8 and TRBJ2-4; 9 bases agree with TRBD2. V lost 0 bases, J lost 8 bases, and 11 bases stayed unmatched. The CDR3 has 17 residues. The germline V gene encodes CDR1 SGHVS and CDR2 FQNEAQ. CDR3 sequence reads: CASSLAFPSSGTDIQYF. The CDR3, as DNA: TGTGCCAGCAGCTTAGCGTTTCCGTCTAGCGGGACGGACATTCAGTACTTC.

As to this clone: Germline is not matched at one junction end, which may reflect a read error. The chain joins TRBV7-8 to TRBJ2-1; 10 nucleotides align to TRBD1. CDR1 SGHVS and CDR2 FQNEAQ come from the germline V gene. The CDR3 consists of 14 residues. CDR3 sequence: CASRFGTGEYEQFF. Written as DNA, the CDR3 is TGTGCCAGCCGCTTCGGGACAGGGGAATATGAGCAGTTCTTC.

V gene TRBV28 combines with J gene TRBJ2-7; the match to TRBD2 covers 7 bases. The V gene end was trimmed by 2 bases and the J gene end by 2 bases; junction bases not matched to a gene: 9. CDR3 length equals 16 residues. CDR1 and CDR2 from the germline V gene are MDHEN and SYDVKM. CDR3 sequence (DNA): TGTGCCAGCAGTTTACCCGGGAGGACAAGGGCCTACGAGCAGTACTTC. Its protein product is CASSLPGRTRAYEQYF.

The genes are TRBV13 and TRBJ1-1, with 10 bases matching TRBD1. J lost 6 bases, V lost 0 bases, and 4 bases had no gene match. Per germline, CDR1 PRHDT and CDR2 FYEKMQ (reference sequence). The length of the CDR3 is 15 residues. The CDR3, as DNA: TGTGCCAGCAGCTTAGGGGGACAGGGGATTGCTGAAGCTTTCTTT. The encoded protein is CASSLGGQGIAEAFF.

CDR3 bases: TGTGCCAGCAGTGCAAGCGGGACACAGACCGGGGAGCTGTTTTTT. Translation: CASSASGTQTGELFF. The chain employs TRBV6-5 and TRBJ2-2, with D maybe TRBD2 (7 bases). The CDR3 covers 15 residues. The germline CDR1 and CDR2 sequences are MNHEY and SVGAGI. Trimming took off 5 bases at V and 5 bases at J, with 15 bases between the two ends.

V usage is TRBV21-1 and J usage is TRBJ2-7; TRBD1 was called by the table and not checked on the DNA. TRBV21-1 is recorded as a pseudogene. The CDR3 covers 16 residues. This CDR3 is CASSKGGDRGPGEQYF. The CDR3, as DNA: TGTGCCAGCAGCAAAGGAGGGGACAGGGGCCCGGGGGAGCAGTACTTC.